These 9 T cell receptor beta chains came from one sample sequenced in a study of tumor-infiltrating lymphocytes in primary liver carcinoma. A constant-region primer served to make TCR beta cDNA from around 500 ng total RNA. Construction of TCR beta libraries relied on three successive nested multiplex PCR rounds employing slightly modified ARM-PCR. Running 9 to 11 cycles apiece, the first two PCR rounds relied on TRBV1-TRBV30 forward primers together with a C-beta reverse primer. MiXCR, run by TCRdb on the multiplex PCR reads, gives a single entry per CDR3 protein. The table records about 20,000 distinct CDR3 sequences, under 85% of them present only once. Starting material for RNA and DNA co-extraction consisted of about 20-30 mg of unsorted bulk tissue. Source material: liver tumor tissue from sampling region 4. The subset is: tumor region T4, right-lateral pole. All receptors derive from a woman in her twenties or thirties with primary liver carcinoma and hepatitis B virus infection.

This clonotype was counted ten times or more. This chain links TRBV6-6 with TRBJ2-2; 14 bases agree with TRBD2. V trimming: 4 bases; J trimming: 7 bases; junction bases outside the gene matches: 5. Per germline, CDR1 MNHNY and CDR2 SVGAGI (reference sequence). CDR3 length: 16 amino acids. CDR3 bases: TGTGCCAGCAGTTCGGGACTAGCGGGAGCCCGCGGGGAGCTGTTTTTT. It codes for CASSSGLAGARGELFF.

The chain uses TRBV7-2 and TRBJ2-2, with D possibly TRBD2 on 5 matching bases. CDR1 is SGHTA and CDR2 is FQGNSA in the germline V gene. Trimming took off 8 bases at V and 7 bases at J, with 17 bases between the two ends. CDR3 size: 14 residues. CDR3 region: CASGQYTSYGELFF. In DNA form, the CDR3 reads TGTGCCAGCGGCCAATACACTAGTTACGGGGAGCTGTTTTTT.

V and J are TRBV11-2 and TRBJ2-1; D remains ambiguous. The CDR3 sequence is 11 residues long. Trimming pared 8 bases from V and 13 bases from J, leaving 15 bases between. From germline, CDR1 is SGHAT and CDR2 FQNNGV. CDR3 sequence: CASRQLIEQFF. For the CDR3, the DNA is TGTGCCAGCCGGCAGCTTATTGAACAGTTCTTC.

The rearrangement links TRBV6-5 to TRBJ2-2, with 7 positions matching TRBD1. V shed 11 bases and J 4 bases; nucleotides not matched to a gene: 13. Germline CDR1 MNHEY, CDR2 SVGAGI. CDR3 length: 15 amino acids. CDR3 residues: CAGGPPTGFTGELFF. The CDR3, as DNA: TGTGCCGGCGGTCCGCCGACAGGGTTCACCGGGGAGCTGTTTTTT.

V and J are TRBV29-1 and TRBJ2-1; tentative D call: TRBD2 (5 bases). Looked up from germline, CDR1 is SQVTM and CDR2 is ANQGSEA. The CDR3 has 14 residues. The CDR3 coding sequence is TGCATCGCCGCCGGGCTGGCGGGTTACAATGAGCAGTTCTTC. Protein: CIAAGLAGYNEQFF.

The chain has TRBV6-5 and TRBJ2-1, with 14 nucleotides matching TRBD2. The germline CDR1 and CDR2 sequences are MNHEY and SVGAGI. The CDR3 covers 17 residues. With V trimmed by 2 bases and J by 4 bases, 4 bases remained unmatched. CDR3 sequence reads: CASSYGGTSGRYNEQFF. The CDR3 bases are TGTGCCAGCAGTTACGGTGGGACTAGCGGGAGATACAATGAGCAGTTCTTC.

As to this clonotype: The junction and the germline gene differ at one end; a read error may be behind it. The chain is built from TRBV11-3 and TRBJ2-1, with D uncertain. Germline CDR1 is SGHNT and CDR2 is YENEEA. The CDR3 runs to 17 residues. The CDR3 spells CASSLDLARSSYNEQFF. DNA for the CDR3: TGTGCCAGCAGCTTAGATCTGGCCAGGAGCTCCTATAATGAGCAGTTCTTC.

The chain carries TRBV6-2 or TRBV6-3 and TRBJ2-5; the D call may be TRBD1 or TRBD2 (5 bases each). The CDR3 contains 14 residues. Germline CDR1 and CDR2: MNHEY and SVGEGT. Trimming left V 2 bases short and J 12 bases short, with 19 bases between. CDR3 in DNA: TGTGCCAGCAGTTACGACGGCCTGGGGGAGAGCAAGTACTTC. Translation gives CASSYDGLGESKYF.

As DNA, the CDR3 is TGCGCCAGCAGCCAAGCAGTGACGGGGGGTCACATTAGCTACAAACAGTACTTC. This sequence encodes CASSQAVTGGHISYKQYF. The chain is built from TRBV4-3 and TRBJ2-7; 7 bases agree with TRBD2. The length of the CDR3 is 18 residues. With 1 base clipped from V and 10 bases from J, the junction kept 22 bases outside the gene matches. The germline V gene has CDR1 LGHNA and CDR2 YSLEER.